This passage covers 18 T cell receptor beta chains from one sample sequenced in a study of cytomegalovirus exposure and HLA in healthy donors. Vbeta (60) and Jbeta (13) primers were used in the PCR. Only in-frame clones appear in the TCRdb table, and some are missing; sequencing was by immunoSEQ multiplex PCR. Among under 150,000 clones, about 70% were seen once, and the ten largest hold almost 4%. The material sequenced was PBMCs. The receptors stem from a man aged 18-30 years in good health and CMV-seronegative.

The chain has TRBV25-1 and TRBJ2-5; TRBD2 aligns across 12 bases. J lost 5 bases, V lost 7 bases, and 5 bases had no gene match. The germline CDR1 and CDR2 sequences are MGHDK and SYGVNS. The CDR3 runs to 14 residues. This CDR3 reads CASKLAGGSETQYF. In DNA form, the CDR3 reads TGTGCCAGCAAACTAGCGGGGGGTTCTGAGACCCAGTACTTC.

The rearrangement joins TRBV4-2 to TRBJ1-5, with 9 bases that match TRBD1. CDR3 length equals 16 residues. Trimming at V came to 3 bases and at J to 2 bases, leaving 5 bases not matched to a gene. Germline CDR1 LGHNA, CDR2 YNFKEQ. Here the CDR3 DNA reads TGTGCCAGCAGCCACTTACAGGGGGCAGGCAATCAGCCCCAGCATTTT. Translating gives CASSHLQGAGNQPQHF.

The chain carries TRBV18 and TRBJ2-7, with 9 bases aligning to TRBD1. The CDR3 has 14 residues. V was clipped by 1 base and J by 11 bases; unmatched bases: 9. Germline assignment: CDR1 KGHSH and CDR2 LQKENI. The DNA for the CDR3 is TGTGCCAGCTCACCACAGGACAGGGGAATAAGGGAGTACTTC. This sequence encodes CASSPQDRGIREYF.

This chain uses TRBV27 with TRBJ2-5; the D is unclear. Germline assignment: CDR1 MNHEY and CDR2 SMNVEV (reference sequence). V was shortened by 8 bases and J by 1 base, with 14 bases between the two germline ends. The CDR3 sequence is 14 residues long. CDR3 DNA sequence: TGTGCCAGCGCCGCGAGATTGCGCCAAGAGACCCAGTACTTC. Its protein product is CASAARLRQETQYF.

V and J are TRBV6-1 and TRBJ2-7; 7 bases agree with TRBD1. The CDR3 runs to 13 residues. The J segment lost 3 bases and the V segment lost 6 bases, leaving 5 bases of the junction unmatched. Per germline, CDR1 MNHNS and CDR2 SASEGT. Written as DNA, the CDR3 is TGTGCCAGCAGCAGACAGGGTTACTACGAGCAGTACTTC. Its translation is CASSRQGYYEQYF.

The J gene is TRBJ2-7, the V gene TRBV27, with 10 nucleotides matching TRBD1. V trimming: 5 bases; J trimming: 5 bases; junction bases outside the gene matches: 15. The CDR3 consists of 17 residues. Looked up from germline, CDR1 is MNHEY and CDR2 is SMNVEV (reference sequence). The CDR3 nucleotides are TGTGCCAGCAGTATACAACTAGGACAGGGGGGATCGGACGAGCAGTACTTC. It encodes CASSIQLGQGGSDEQYF.

The rearrangement uses TRBV19 and TRBJ2-5; D remains ambiguous. Trimming removed 1 base from V and 5 bases from J, with 5 bases in between. CDR1 is LNHDA and CDR2 is SQIVND in the germline V gene (reference sequence). This CDR3 has 12 residues. DNA of the CDR3: TGTGCCAGTAGTATAGCGGAGGAGACCCAGTACTTC. It is translated as CASSIAEETQYF.

This rearrangement joins TRBV5-1 to TRBJ2-7; weak D call: TRBD1 (6 bases). From germline, CDR1 is SGHRS and CDR2 YFSETQ. V was shortened by 3 bases and J by 1 base, with 8 bases between the two germline ends. The length of the CDR3 is 13 residues. CDR3: CASSYDRSYEQYF. The CDR3 DNA sequence: TGCGCCAGCAGCTATGACAGGTCCTACGAGCAGTACTTC.

V and J are TRBV27 and TRBJ1-3; D perhaps matches TRBD1 (5 bases). The length of the CDR3 is 15 residues. The germline V gene encodes CDR1 MNHEY and CDR2 SMNVEV (reference sequence). V was shortened by 3 bases and J by 4 bases, with 13 bases between the two germline ends. The CDR3 DNA follows: TGTGCCAGCAGTTTCAGGGCGCAATCCGGAAACACCATATATTTT. Its protein product is CASSFRAQSGNTIYF.

The chain recombines TRBV4-1 with TRBJ2-5, with a tentative D call TRBD1 (6 bases). V lost 1 base to trimming and J lost 5 bases, with 17 bases between them. Germline-derived CDR1 and CDR2 are MGHRA and YSYEKL. There are 16 residues in the CDR3. CDR3 loop: CASSQGPYRAGETQYF. CDR3 DNA sequence: TGCGCCAGCAGCCAAGGCCCCTACAGGGCAGGCGAGACCCAGTACTTC.

For this clone: Other DNA sequences within the sample encode an identical CDR3. The chain couples TRBV27 to TRBJ1-4; TRBD1 aligns across 7 bases. CDR3 size: 14 residues. Trimming cost V 6 bases and J 2 bases; bases outside gene matches: 3. The germline CDR1 and CDR2 sequences are MNHEY and SMNVEV (reference sequence). The CDR3 here is CASRLQGTNEKLFF. The CDR3 nucleotides are TGTGCCAGCAGGCTACAGGGGACTAATGAAAAACTGTTTTTT.

The chain employs TRBV5-5 and TRBJ1-5, with D possibly being TRBD1 (5 bases). Germline V CDR1 and CDR2: SGHKS, YYEKEE (reference sequence). Deletions cut 0 bases from V and 4 bases from J, with 8 bases between. The CDR3 loop spans 14 amino acids. CDR3 loop: CASSLGGGNQPQHF. CDR3 sequence (DNA): TGTGCCAGCAGCTTGGGGGGGGGAAATCAGCCCCAGCATTTT.

The chain joins TRBV7-2 to TRBJ2-2; TRBD1 agrees at 10 bases. V gave up 4 bases and J gave up 4 bases; unmatched junction bases: 15. Germline CDR1 and CDR2: SGHTA and FQGNSA. The CDR3 covers 19 residues. In nucleotides, the CDR3 is TGTGCCAGCAGCTCGACCGGGGGGACAGGGGAGGGGGTCACCGGGGAGCTGTTTTTT. Amino acids: CASSSTGGTGEGVTGELFF.

This clone came up a few times. The rearrangement joins TRBV12-5 to TRBJ2-7; the match to TRBD2 covers 7 bases. Germline V gene data show CDR1 as LGHNT and CDR2 as FRNRAP. J was trimmed by 5 bases and V by 6 bases; bases with no gene match: 4. CDR3 length: 12 amino acids. CDR3 in DNA: TGTGCTAGTGGCCGGGACTACCACGAGCAGTACTTC. Protein product: CASGRDYHEQYF.

V usage is TRBV18 and J usage is TRBJ1-2, with D possibly matching TRBD1 (6 bases). The CDR3 covers 15 residues. Germline CDR1 is KGHSH and CDR2 is LQKENI. Trimming shortened V by 2 bases and J by 6 bases, and 16 bases separated the two germline ends. CDR3 sequence reads: CASSPTLGGFDGYTF. The CDR3 region has the DNA TGTGCCAGCTCACCAACCTTAGGGGGATTTGATGGCTACACCTTC.

This chain uses TRBV5-4 with TRBJ2-3, with TRBD2 identical over 10 bases. Germline trimming cut 4 bases from V and 10 bases from J; bases unmatched to any gene: 3. The germline gives CDR1 SGHNT, CDR2 YYREEE (reference sequence). The CDR3 contains 12 residues. This chain's CDR3 is CASSLGTSAQYF. The DNA of the CDR3 is TGTGCCAGCAGCCTCGGGACTAGCGCGCAGTATTTT.

The chain joins TRBV29-1 to TRBJ2-2; possible D gene TRBD2, 5 bases. Trimming took off 8 bases at V and 0 bases at J, with 16 bases between the two ends. Per the germline V gene, CDR1 is SQVTM and CDR2 is ANQGSEA. This CDR3 comprises 15 residues. The CDR3 loop is CSPGVDGANTGELFF. CDR3 sequence (DNA): TGCAGCCCCGGAGTGGACGGGGCGAACACCGGGGAGCTGTTTTTT.

V usage is TRBV19 and J usage is TRBJ1-5; 11 positions agree with TRBD1. The CDR3 extends over 17 amino acids. V lost 4 bases to trimming and J lost 0 bases; unmatched junction nucleotides: 5. CDR1 LNHDA and CDR2 SQIVND come from the germline V gene (reference sequence). The CDR3 coding sequence is TGTGCCAGTAGTACCGGGACAGGGGGTGATAGCAATCAGCCCCAGCATTTT. Its protein product is CASSTGTGGDSNQPQHF.